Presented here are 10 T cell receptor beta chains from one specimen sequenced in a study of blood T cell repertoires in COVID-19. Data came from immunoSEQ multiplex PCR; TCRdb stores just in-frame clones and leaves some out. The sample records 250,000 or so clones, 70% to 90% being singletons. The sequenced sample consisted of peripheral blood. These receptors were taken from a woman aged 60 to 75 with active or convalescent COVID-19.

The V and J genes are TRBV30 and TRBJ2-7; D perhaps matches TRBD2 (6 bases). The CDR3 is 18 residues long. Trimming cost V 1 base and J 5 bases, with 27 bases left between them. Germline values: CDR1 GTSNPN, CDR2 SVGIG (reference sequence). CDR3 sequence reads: CAWSAGEGGPGFGNEQYF. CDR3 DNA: TGTGCCTGGAGTGCAGGTGAGGGAGGCCCCGGATTTGGGAACGAGCAGTACTTC.

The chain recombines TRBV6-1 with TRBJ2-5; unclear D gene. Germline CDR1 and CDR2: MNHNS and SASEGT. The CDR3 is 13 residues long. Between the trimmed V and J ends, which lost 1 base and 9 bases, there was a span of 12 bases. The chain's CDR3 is CASSEGAVGAQYF. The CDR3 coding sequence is TGTGCCAGCAGTGAAGGGGCCGTCGGTGCCCAGTACTTC.

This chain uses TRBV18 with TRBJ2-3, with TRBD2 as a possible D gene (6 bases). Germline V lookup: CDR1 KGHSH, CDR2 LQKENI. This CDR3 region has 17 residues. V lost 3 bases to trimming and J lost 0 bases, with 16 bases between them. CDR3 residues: CASSPGRGSASTDTQYF. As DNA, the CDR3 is TGTGCCAGCTCACCGGGGCGGGGAAGTGCTAGCACAGATACGCAGTATTTT.

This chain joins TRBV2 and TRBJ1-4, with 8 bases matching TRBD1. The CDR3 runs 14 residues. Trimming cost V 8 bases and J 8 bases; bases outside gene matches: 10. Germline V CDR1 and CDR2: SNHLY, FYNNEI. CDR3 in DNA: TGTGCCAGCCAGGGGGACAGGTGGTGGGAAAAACTGTTTTTT. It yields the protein CASQGDRWWEKLFF. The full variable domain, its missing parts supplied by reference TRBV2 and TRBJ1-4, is EPEVTQTPSHQVTQMGQEVILRCVPISNHLYFYWYRQILGQKVEFLVSFYNNEISEKSEIFDDQFSVERPDGSNFTLKIRSTKLEDSAMYFCASQGDRWWEKLFFGSGTQLSVL.

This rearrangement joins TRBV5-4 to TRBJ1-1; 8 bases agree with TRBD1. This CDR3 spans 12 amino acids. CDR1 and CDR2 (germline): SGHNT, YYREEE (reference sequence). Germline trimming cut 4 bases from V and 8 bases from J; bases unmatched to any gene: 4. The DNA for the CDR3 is TGTGCCAGCAGCCTACGGGACAGGGAAGCTTTCTTT. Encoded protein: CASSLRDREAFF.

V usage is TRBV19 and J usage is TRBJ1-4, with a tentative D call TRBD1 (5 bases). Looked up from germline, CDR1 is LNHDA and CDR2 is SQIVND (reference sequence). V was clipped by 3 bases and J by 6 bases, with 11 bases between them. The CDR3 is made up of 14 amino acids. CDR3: CASSMTVGDEKLFF. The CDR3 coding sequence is TGTGCCAGTAGTATGACGGTAGGGGATGAAAAACTGTTTTTT.

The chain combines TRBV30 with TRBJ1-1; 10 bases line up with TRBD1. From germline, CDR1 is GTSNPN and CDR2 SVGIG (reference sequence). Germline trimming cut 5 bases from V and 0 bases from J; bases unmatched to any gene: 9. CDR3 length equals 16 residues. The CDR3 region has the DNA TGTGCCTGGGTGACCCCCGGACAGGGGGTGAACACTGAAGCTTTCTTT. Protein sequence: CAWVTPGQGVNTEAFF.

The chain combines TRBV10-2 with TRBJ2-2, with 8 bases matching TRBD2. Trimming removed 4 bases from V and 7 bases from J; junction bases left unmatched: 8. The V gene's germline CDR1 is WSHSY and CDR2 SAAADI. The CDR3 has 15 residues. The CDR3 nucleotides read TGCGCCAGCAGTGGACGGCGGGGGGTTATCGGGGAGCTGTTTTTT. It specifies CASSGRRGVIGELFF.

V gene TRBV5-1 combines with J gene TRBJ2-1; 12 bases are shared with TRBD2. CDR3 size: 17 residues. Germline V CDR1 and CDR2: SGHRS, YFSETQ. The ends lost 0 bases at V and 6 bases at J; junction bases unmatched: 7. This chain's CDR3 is CASSLVLAGGPGNEQFF. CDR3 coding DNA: TGCGCCAGCAGCTTGGTTCTAGCGGGGGGGCCGGGCAATGAGCAGTTCTTC.

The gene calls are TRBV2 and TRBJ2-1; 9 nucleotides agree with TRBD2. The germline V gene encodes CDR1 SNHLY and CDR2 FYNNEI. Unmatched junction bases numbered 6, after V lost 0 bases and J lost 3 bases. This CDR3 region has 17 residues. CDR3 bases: TGTGCCAGCAGTGAAGCGACCCTAGCGGGACGCTACAATGAGCAGTTCTTC. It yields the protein CASSEATLAGRYNEQFF.